This T cell receptor (beta chain) was recorded in a study of T cells after yellow fever vaccination. Study at large: Fractions of limited cellularity were prepared by means of SMART-Seq v4 Ultra Low Input.

Notes on the study in general: Repertoires sorted by FACS could include abundant clonotypes that are contaminants from the bulk population. Boosting was followed by the reappearance of most primary-vaccination clones (approximately 95% CD4, about 88% CD8).

In TCRdb, the 5' RACE reads were re-called with MiXCR into one record per CDR3 protein. The table includes 310,000 or so distinct CDR3 sequences, around 6.8% detected once. In the case of this clonotype: The antigen is unknown.

This receptor was identified in a man younger than 35 who received the YFV17D yellow fever vaccine. The source material was PBMCs, sampled about 41 days after the first yellow fever vaccination.

The CDR3 bases are TGCAGTGCTAGGAAGGACACGAGCAAGGTCGGCCCCGGGGAGCTGTTTTTT. It yields the protein CSARKDTSKVGPGELFF. The chain combines TRBV20-1 with TRBJ2-2; perhaps TRBD1 as D (5 bases). Germline CDR1 and CDR2: DFQATT and SNEGSKA (reference sequence). This CDR3 contains 17 residues. The V gene lost 3 bases and the J gene lost 6 bases, with 23 bases spanning the gap.